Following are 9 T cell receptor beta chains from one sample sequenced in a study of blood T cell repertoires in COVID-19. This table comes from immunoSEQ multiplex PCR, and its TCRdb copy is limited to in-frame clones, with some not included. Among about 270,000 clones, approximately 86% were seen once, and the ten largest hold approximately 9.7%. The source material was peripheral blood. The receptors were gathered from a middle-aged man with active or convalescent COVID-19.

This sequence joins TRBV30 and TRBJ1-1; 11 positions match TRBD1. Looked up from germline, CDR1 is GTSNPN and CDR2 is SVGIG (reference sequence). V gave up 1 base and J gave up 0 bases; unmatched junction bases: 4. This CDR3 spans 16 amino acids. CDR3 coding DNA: TGTGCCTGGAGTGGAGGGGGACAGGGGGTGAACACTGAAGCTTTCTTT. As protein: CAWSGGGQGVNTEAFF.

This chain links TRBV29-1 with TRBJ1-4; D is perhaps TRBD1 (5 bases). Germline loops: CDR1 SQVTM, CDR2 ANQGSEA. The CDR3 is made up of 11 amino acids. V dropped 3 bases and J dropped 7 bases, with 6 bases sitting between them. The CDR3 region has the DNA TGCAGCGTTGAGGGGGGTGAAAAACTGTTTTTT. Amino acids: CSVEGGEKLFF.

The CDR3 protein is CASSVRVKGVGETQYF. As DNA, the CDR3 is TGTGCCAGCAGTGTCCGGGTGAAGGGGGTCGGAGAGACCCAGTACTTC. The rearrangement links TRBV6-1 to TRBJ2-5, with D tentatively TRBD1 (6 bases). Germline assignment: CDR1 MNHNS and CDR2 SASEGT. V was trimmed by 4 bases and J by 4 bases, leaving 19 bases between them. CDR3 length equals 16 residues.

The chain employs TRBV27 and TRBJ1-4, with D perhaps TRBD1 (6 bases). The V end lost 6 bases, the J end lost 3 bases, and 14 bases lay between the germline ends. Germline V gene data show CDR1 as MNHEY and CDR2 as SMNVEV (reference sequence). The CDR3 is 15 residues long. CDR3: CASSRTGIPNEKLFF. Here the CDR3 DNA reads TGTGCCAGCAGCCGAACAGGGATCCCTAATGAAAAACTGTTTTTT.

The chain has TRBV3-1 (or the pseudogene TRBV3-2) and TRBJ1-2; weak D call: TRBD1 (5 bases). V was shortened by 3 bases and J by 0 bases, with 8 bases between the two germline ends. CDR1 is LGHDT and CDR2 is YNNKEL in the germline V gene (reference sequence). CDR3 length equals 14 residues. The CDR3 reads CASSHRAANYGYTF. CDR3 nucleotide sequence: TGTGCCAGCAGCCACAGGGCGGCTAACTATGGCTACACCTTC.

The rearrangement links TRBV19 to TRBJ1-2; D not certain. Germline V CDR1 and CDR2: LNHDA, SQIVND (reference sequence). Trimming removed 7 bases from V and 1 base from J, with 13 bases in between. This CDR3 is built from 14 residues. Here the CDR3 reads CASTSGAINYGYTF. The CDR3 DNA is TGTGCCAGTACTAGCGGCGCGATTAACTATGGCTACACCTTC.

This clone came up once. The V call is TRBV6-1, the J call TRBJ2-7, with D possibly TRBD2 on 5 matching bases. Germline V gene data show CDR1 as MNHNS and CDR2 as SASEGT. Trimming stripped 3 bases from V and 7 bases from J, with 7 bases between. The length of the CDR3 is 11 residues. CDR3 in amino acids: CASSEEAEQYF. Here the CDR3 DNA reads TGTGCCAGCAGTGAGGAGGCGGAGCAGTACTTC.

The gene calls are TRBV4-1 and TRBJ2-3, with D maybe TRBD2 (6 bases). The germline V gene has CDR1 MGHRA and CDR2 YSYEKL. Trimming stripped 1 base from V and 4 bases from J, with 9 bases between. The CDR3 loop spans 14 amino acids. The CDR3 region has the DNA TGCGCCAGCAGCCAAGCGGAGGGCCCAGATACGCAGTATTTT. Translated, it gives CASSQAEGPDTQYF.

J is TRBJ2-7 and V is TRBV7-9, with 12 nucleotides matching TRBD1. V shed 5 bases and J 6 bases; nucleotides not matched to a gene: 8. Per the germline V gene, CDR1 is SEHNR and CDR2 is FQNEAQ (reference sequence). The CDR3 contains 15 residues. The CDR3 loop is CASSTRDRGLGEQYF. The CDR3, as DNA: TGTGCCAGCAGCACCCGGGACAGGGGGCTGGGCGAGCAGTACTTC.